The 23 T cell receptor beta chains given below trace back to one sample, sequenced in a study of early T cells in non-severe SARS-CoV-2 infection. TCRdb re-called the 5' RACE reads with MiXCR, one entry per CDR3 protein. In the table there are about 80,000 distinct CDR3 sequences, 9% to 15% of which are singletons. Sequenced here: whole blood, sampled at baseline. The origin of the receptors is an adult who was a healthcare worker with PCR-confirmed SARS-CoV-2 infection or an uninfected control (not recorded which). The donor label of this sample is uncertain.

The rearrangement joins TRBV18 to TRBJ1-1; unclear D gene. The germline V and J ends were trimmed by 3 bases and 4 bases, with 9 bases remaining between them. This CDR3 is 13 amino acids long. Germline values: CDR1 KGHSH, CDR2 LQKENI. DNA of the CDR3: TGTGCCAGCTCACCTTACCCGTCCACTGAAGCTTTCTTT. Protein product: CASSPYPSTEAFF.

This clonotype was counted ten times or more. This chain uses TRBV6-5 with TRBJ1-2, with D possibly being TRBD1 (6 bases). Looked up from germline, CDR1 is MNHEY and CDR2 is SVGAGI. The CDR3 length is 16 residues. V shed 2 bases and J shed 8 bases, with 21 bases lying between them. The CDR3 sequence: CASSYRVTGNLGGYTF. The CDR3 nucleotides read TGTGCCAGCAGTTACAGGGTTACAGGGAACTTGGGCGGCTACACCTTC.

This rearrangement joins TRBV11-2 to TRBJ1-1; D is ambiguous. The CDR3 is 14 amino acids. The germline gives CDR1 SGHAT, CDR2 FQNNGV. V shed 6 bases and J shed 1 base, with 12 bases lying between them. DNA of the CDR3: TGTGCCAGCAGGCCCGGGTATAGGAACACTGAAGCTTTCTTT. It codes for CASRPGYRNTEAFF.

This clonotype showed up many times. The gene calls are TRBV29-1 and TRBJ2-6, with TRBD1 matching over 11 bases. The CDR3 length is 15 residues. The V and J ends lost 6 bases and 1 base, in that order; junction bases with no gene match: 2. Germline CDR1 and CDR2: SQVTM and ANQGSEA. In DNA form, the CDR3 reads TGCAGCGTGCGGGACAGGGGGTCTGGGGCCAACGTCCTGACTTTC. Translated: CSVRDRGSGANVLTF.

This clonotype was recorded a few times. The J gene is TRBJ1-1, the V gene TRBV10-2; D gene uncertain. Germline assignment: CDR1 WSHSY and CDR2 SAAADI. The V end lost 5 bases, the J end lost 11 bases, and 18 bases lay between the germline ends. CDR3 length equals 13 residues. The DNA of the CDR3 is TGCGCCAGCAGTCAAGAGGTGGGGATCATGGCTTTCTTT. It translates to CASSQEVGIMAFF.

The chain links TRBV10-3 to TRBJ2-4; D gene unclear. The V gene's germline CDR1 is ENHRY and CDR2 SYGVKD. With 3 bases removed from V and 0 bases from J, the gap between germline ends came to 6 bases. The CDR3 is 14 amino acids. The CDR3 DNA reads as TGTGCCATCAGTGATGGAGTAGCCAAAAACATTCAGTACTTC. The encoded protein is CAISDGVAKNIQYF.

This clonotype has ten or more counts. The chain links TRBV12-3 or TRBV12-4 to TRBJ2-1; D may be TRBD1 (5 bases). CDR3 length: 13 amino acids. Trimming left V 5 bases short and J 6 bases short, with 11 bases between. CDR3 DNA: TGTGCCAGCAGTCAAACAGGTACCAATGAGCAGTTCTTC. It translates to CASSQTGTNEQFF.

The sample holds many counts of this clonotype. The V gene is TRBV12-3 or TRBV12-4, the J gene TRBJ2-5; D is ambiguous. This CDR3 is 12 amino acids long. Trimming removed 5 bases from V and 0 bases from J, with 4 bases in between. The CDR3 DNA follows: TGTGCCAGCAGTGCTAACCAAGAGACCCAGTACTTC. This codes for CASSANQETQYF.

With regard to this clonotype: A much larger clone differs from this one at a single base, so this may be a read error. V usage is TRBV10-3 and J usage is TRBJ2-7, with D perhaps matching TRBD1 or TRBD2 (5 bases each). Germline V gives CDR1 ENHRY, CDR2 SYGVKD. The CDR3 runs to 17 residues. Trimming took off 3 bases at V and 0 bases at J, with 18 bases between the two ends. The CDR3 region is CAISERGGRFTSYEQYF. DNA of the CDR3: TGTGCCATCAGTGAACGGGGCGGCAGGTTTACCTCCTACGAGCAGTACTTC.

This clonotype has just a few counts. The gene calls are TRBV3-1 and TRBJ1-4; TRBD1 might be the D (6 bases). The V gene's germline CDR1 is LGHDT and CDR2 YNNKEL (reference sequence). The CDR3 sequence is 12 residues long. V was shortened by 4 bases and J by 11 bases, with 11 bases between the two germline ends. The CDR3 DNA follows: TGTGCCAGCAGCCGGGACATGGGGAAACTGTTTTTT. Its translation: CASSRDMGKLFF. The full variable domain, completed using reference TRBV3-1 and TRBJ1-4, is DTAVSQTPKYLVTQMGNDKSIKCEQNLGHDTMYWYKQDSKKFLKIMFSYNNKELIINETVPNRFSPKSPDKAHLNLHINSLELGDSAVYFCASSRDMGKLFFGSGTQLSVL.

This clonotype was counted a few times. The chain is built from TRBV2 and TRBJ2-5, with 8 bases aligning to TRBD1. With V trimmed by 6 bases and J by 4 bases, 7 bases remained unmatched. Per germline, CDR1 SNHLY and CDR2 FYNNEI. The CDR3 sequence is 14 residues long. DNA of the CDR3: TGTGCCAGCAGCCGGGACAGGATTTCAGAGACCCAGTACTTC. Translating it yields CASSRDRISETQYF.

V and J are TRBV18 and TRBJ2-3; the D gene could be TRBD1 or TRBD2 (5 bases each). Germline values: CDR1 KGHSH, CDR2 LQKENI. The CDR3 extends over 15 amino acids. V was pared by 3 bases and J by 2 bases, with 12 bases between. CDR3 sequence (DNA): TGTGCCAGCTCACCTTTTTTGGGGGACACAGATACGCAGTATTTT. This gives the protein CASSPFLGDTDTQYF.

At least ten counts were recorded for this clonotype. The CDR3 is CASSQVPDRTDTQYF. DNA for the CDR3: TGTGCCAGCAGCCAAGTCCCGGACCGCACAGATACGCAGTATTTT. The gene calls are TRBV3-1 and TRBJ2-3, with D unclear. The CDR3 extends over 15 amino acids. CDR1 LGHDT and CDR2 YNNKEL come from the germline V gene (reference sequence). Trimming shortened V by 1 base and J by 1 base, and 9 bases separated the two germline ends.

This clonotype showed up many times. This sequence joins TRBV6-1 and TRBJ1-1; D gene uncertain. With 7 bases removed from V and 5 bases from J, the gap between germline ends came to 8 bases. CDR1 and CDR2 from the germline V gene are MNHNS and SASEGT. The CDR3 totals 11 residues. The DNA of the CDR3 is TGTGCCAGCACCTCGAGGACTGAAGCTTTCTTT. Translated: CASTSRTEAFF.

This clonotype was observed a handful of times. V and J are TRBV29-1 and TRBJ2-7; D is perhaps TRBD1 (5 bases). V was shortened by 0 bases and J by 7 bases, with 7 bases between the two germline ends. There are 11 residues in the CDR3. CDR1 is SQVTM and CDR2 is ANQGSEA in the germline V gene. DNA for the CDR3: TGCAGCGTTGAAGATGGGGCAGAGCAGTACTTC. This encodes CSVEDGAEQYF.

In this sample, this clonotype is medium-sized (0.01 to 0.1%). The gene calls are TRBV6-2 or TRBV6-3 and TRBJ2-1, with D possibly being TRBD2 (5 bases). CDR3 size: 12 residues. Germline values: CDR1 MNHEY, CDR2 SVGEGT. The V gene lost 5 bases and the J gene lost 6 bases, with 8 bases spanning the gap. The CDR3 spells CASSPAGNEQFF. CDR3 in DNA: TGTGCCAGCAGTCCCGCGGGCAATGAGCAGTTCTTC.

This clonotype has only a few counts. The chain links TRBV29-1 to TRBJ1-1; perhaps TRBD1 as D (5 bases). The germline CDR1 and CDR2 sequences are SQVTM and ANQGSEA. The length of the CDR3 is 13 residues. The CDR3, as DNA: TGCAACATCCCTATCGGGGGGAGCACTGAAGCTTTCTTT. This sequence encodes CNIPIGGSTEAFF.

A few counts support this clonotype. The genes are TRBV30 and TRBJ1-2, with D uncertain. From germline, CDR1 is GTSNPN and CDR2 SVGIG (reference sequence). Trimming removed 2 bases from V and 8 bases from J, with 12 bases in between. The CDR3 covers 12 residues. Here the CDR3 DNA reads TGTGCCTGGAGTCTGACCGGAGGGGGCTACACCTTC. Translation gives CAWSLTGGGYTF.

This clonotype came up a few times. The chain has TRBV7-3 and TRBJ2-1; TRBD2 agrees at 7 bases. V dropped 4 bases and J dropped 2; count of bases not matched to a gene: 11. CDR1 is SGHTA, CDR2 FQGTGA, per germline. CDR3 length: 17 residues. CDR3 coding DNA: TGTGCCAGCAGCTACCTACCCTCTAGCGGTACCTACAATGAGCAGTTCTTC. It translates to CASSYLPSSGTYNEQFF.

This clonotype was observed a few times. The rearrangement links TRBV18 to TRBJ2-7; the D gene is possibly TRBD2 (5 bases). The CDR3 is made up of 14 amino acids. CDR1 is KGHSH and CDR2 is LQKENI in the germline V gene. V shed 2 bases and J shed 2 bases, with 10 bases lying between them. The CDR3 reads CASSPGRLPYEQYF. In DNA form, the CDR3 reads TGTGCCAGCTCACCAGGAAGACTACCCTACGAGCAGTACTTC. Looking up the rest from reference TRBV18 and TRBJ2-7 gives the full variable domain: NAGVMQNPRHLVRRRGQEARLRCSPMKGHSHVYWYRQLPEEGLKFMVYLQKENIIDESGMPKERFSAEFPKEGPSILRIQQVVRGDSAAYFCASSPGRLPYEQYFGPGTRLTVT.

V and J are TRBV7-6 and TRBJ2-5; tentatively, D is TRBD1 or TRBD2 (5 bases each). Germline CDR1 is SGHVS and CDR2 is FNYEAQ. The CDR3 spans 13 residues. V dropped 1 base and J dropped 3 bases, with 6 bases sitting between them. This chain's CDR3 is CASSLGGKETQYF. The CDR3 bases are TGTGCCAGCAGCTTAGGGGGGAAAGAGACCCAGTACTTC. The variable domain in full, with the rest retrieved from reference TRBV7-6 and TRBJ2-5, is GAGVSQSPRYKVTKRGQDVALRCDPISGHVSLYWYRQALGQGPEFLTYFNYEAQQDKSGLPNDRFSAERPEGSISTLTIQRTEQRDSAMYRCASSLGGKETQYFGPGTRLLVL.

This clonotype turned up a few times. The chain carries TRBV3-1 and TRBJ2-7; no clear D gene. V was cut by 6 bases and J by 5 bases, with 14 bases left in between. Germline V CDR1 and CDR2: LGHDT, YNNKEL (reference sequence). The CDR3 has 13 amino acids. The chain's CDR3 is CASRAPGRDEQYF. DNA for the CDR3: TGTGCCAGCAGGGCCCCGGGTAGGGACGAGCAGTACTTC.

This chain links TRBV12-3 or TRBV12-4 with TRBJ2-4, with D possibly matching TRBD1 (5 bases). The V gene lost 2 bases and the J gene lost 3 bases, with 8 bases spanning the gap. The CDR3 is 14 amino acids. The CDR3 DNA reads TGTGCCAGCAGTTTACCCCAGGGCAAAAACATTCAGTACTTC. Its translation: CASSLPQGKNIQYF.